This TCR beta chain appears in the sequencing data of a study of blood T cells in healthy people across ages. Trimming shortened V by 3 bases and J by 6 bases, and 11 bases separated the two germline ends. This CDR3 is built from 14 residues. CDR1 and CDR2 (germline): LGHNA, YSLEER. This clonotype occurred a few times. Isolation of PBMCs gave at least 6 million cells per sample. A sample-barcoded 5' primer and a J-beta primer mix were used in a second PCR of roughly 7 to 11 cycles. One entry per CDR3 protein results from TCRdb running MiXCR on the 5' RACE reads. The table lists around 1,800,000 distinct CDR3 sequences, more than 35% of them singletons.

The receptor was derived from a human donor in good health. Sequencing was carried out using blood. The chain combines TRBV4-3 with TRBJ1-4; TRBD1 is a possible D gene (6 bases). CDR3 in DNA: TGCGCCAGCAGCCATCTCAGGGGAGATGAAAAACTGTTTTTT. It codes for CASSHLRGDEKLFF.